These 19 T cell receptor beta chains share one sample of origin, sequenced in a study of CD8+CD57+ T cells in acquired aplastic anemia. By flow cytometry, patients selected for sequencing had shown an expansion of CD8+CD57+ cells. The study profiled TCR beta VDJ and CDR3 using genomic DNA as template. TCRdb passed the reads through MiXCR, listing each CDR3 protein once. The sample contains under 350,000 distinct CDR3 sequences, 45% to 65% of which appear only once. The sample comprised sorted CD4+, CD8+, or CD8+CD57+ T cells (not recorded which) from PBMCs. Receptors were obtained from a human donor with aplastic anemia.

This chain connects TRBV9 to TRBJ1-3; 7 nucleotides agree with TRBD1. Germline V gene sequence: CDR1 SGDLS, CDR2 YYNGEE. This CDR3 region has 16 residues. V was clipped by 5 bases and J by 0 bases; unmatched bases: 8. The CDR3: CASRGEQGSSGNTIYF. CDR3 nucleotides: TGTGCCAGCAGGGGGGAACAGGGGAGCTCTGGAAACACCATATATTTT.

The CDR3 loop is CASSFGAGEKLFF. Written as DNA, the CDR3 is TGTGCCAGCAGCTTTGGGGCGGGTGAAAAACTGTTTTTT. The chain uses TRBV7-9 and TRBJ1-4, with a weak D call TRBD1 (5 bases). The germline CDR1 and CDR2 sequences are SEHNR and FQNEAQ (reference sequence). Trimming removed 3 bases at V and 7 bases at J, with 9 bases between. The CDR3 loop spans 13 amino acids.

The rearrangement links TRBV4-1 to TRBJ2-6; D is undetermined. The CDR3 extends over 10 amino acids. The germline V and J ends were trimmed by 2 bases and 17 bases, with 7 bases remaining between them. Germline V gene data show CDR1 as MGHRA and CDR2 as YSYEKL. In nucleotides, the CDR3 is TGCGCCAGCAGCCAAAACTCCGTGACTTTC. Residues: CASSQNSVTF.

This clonotype was recorded many times. The V and J genes are TRBV20-1 and TRBJ1-5; 9 nucleotides agree with TRBD1. The germline CDR1 and CDR2 sequences are DFQATT and SNEGSKA (reference sequence). V lost 6 bases, J lost 7 bases, and 13 bases stayed unmatched. This CDR3 has 15 residues. The CDR3 nucleotides are TGCAGTGCAAATACCGGGACAGGGAATGACCAGCCCCAGCATTTT. This encodes CSANTGTGNDQPQHF.

The chain combines TRBV10-2 with TRBJ2-7, with D unclear. The V gene's germline CDR1 is WSHSY and CDR2 SAAADI. The CDR3 is 17 residues long. Trimming shortened V by 6 bases and J by 1 base, and 22 bases separated the two germline ends. The CDR3 DNA follows: TGCGCCAGCAGGGCTCTAGTTTCAGTTAATCCGTCCTACGAGCAGTACTTC. It encodes CASRALVSVNPSYEQYF.

To note about this clonotype: Its ends do not fully match the called genes, so a read error is possible. The genes are TRBV7-6 and TRBJ1-1, with D possibly matching TRBD1 (6 bases). The germline CDR1 and CDR2 sequences are SGHVS and FNYEAQ. CDR3 length: 15 residues. The CDR3 reads CAGSLQAGAGTEAFF. CDR3 sequence (DNA): TGTGCCGGCAGCTTACAGGCAGGGGCGGGCACTGAAGCTTTCTTT.

This clonotype was counted many times. The chain recombines TRBV19 with TRBJ2-7; 9 bases are a match to TRBD2. This CDR3 spans 14 amino acids. V was pared by 4 bases and J by 5 bases, with 6 bases of the junction left unmatched. The germline V gene encodes CDR1 LNHDA and CDR2 SQIVND (reference sequence). The CDR3 loop is CASSTGLAGNEQYF. The CDR3 DNA is TGTGCCAGTAGTACGGGACTAGCCGGCAACGAGCAGTACTTC.

V usage is TRBV20-1 and J usage is TRBJ2-7; TRBD2 might be the D (5 bases). The CDR3 spans 12 residues. Germline V lookup: CDR1 DFQATT, CDR2 SNEGSKA (reference sequence). Between the trimmed V and J ends, which lost 6 bases and 2 bases, there was a span of 11 bases. CDR3 DNA sequence: TGCAGTGCCATCTCCGGGGCCTACGAGCAGTACTTC. This sequence encodes CSAISGAYEQYF.

This chain joins TRBV20-1 and TRBJ2-7, with D possibly being TRBD1 or TRBD2 (5 bases each). This CDR3 is 13 amino acids long. CDR1 is DFQATT and CDR2 is SNEGSKA in the germline V gene (reference sequence). V shed 2 bases and J shed 6 bases, with 14 bases lying between them. The CDR3 coding sequence is TGCAGTGCTAGACCGGGGCCCCCCTTCGAGCAGTACTTC. Translating gives CSARPGPPFEQYF.

This clonotype has ten or more counts. V is TRBV5-1 and J is TRBJ1-1; 10 bases align to TRBD1. Germline-derived CDR1 and CDR2 are SGHRS and YFSETQ. Trimming cost V 2 bases and J 0 bases; bases outside gene matches: 4. The CDR3 spans 16 residues. CDR3 region: CASSFRDRGMNTEAFF. The CDR3 DNA follows: TGCGCCAGCAGCTTCCGGGACAGGGGCATGAACACTGAAGCTTTCTTT.

The chain combines TRBV2 with TRBJ2-7, with no clear D. The V and J ends lost 9 bases and 6 bases respectively, with 18 bases between them. Germline V CDR1 and CDR2: SNHLY, FYNNEI. The CDR3 extends over 13 amino acids. The DNA for the CDR3 is TGTGCCAGTCTTTTGGGTCCCTACCCCGAGCAGTACTTC. Amino acid sequence: CASLLGPYPEQYF.

This clonotype was counted many times. The chain carries TRBV5-1 and TRBJ2-7; TRBD1 agrees at 7 bases. V shed 4 bases and J 2 bases; nucleotides not matched to a gene: 12. Germline CDR1 SGHRS, CDR2 YFSETQ. This CDR3 spans 16 amino acids. CDR3: CASSPTMVQGTYEQYF. The CDR3 nucleotides read TGCGCCAGCAGCCCGACTATGGTACAGGGGACCTACGAGCAGTACTTC.

This clonotype has just a few counts. V and J are TRBV24-1 and TRBJ2-2; 10 nucleotides agree with TRBD2. J lost 10 bases, V lost 3 bases, and 7 bases had no gene match. Germline CDR1 and CDR2: KGHDR and SFDVKD. CDR3 length: 15 residues. The CDR3 loop reads CATSDAVAGGEELFF. The CDR3 nucleotides are TGTGCCACCAGTGATGCCGTAGCGGGAGGCGAGGAGCTGTTTTTT.

V and J are TRBV7-2 and TRBJ2-7; weak D call: TRBD2 (5 bases). Trimming pared 0 bases from V and 2 bases from J, leaving 11 bases between. The CDR3 spans 15 residues. Germline V gives CDR1 SGHTA, CDR2 FQGNSA. This chain's CDR3 is CASSLALAEPYEQYF. DNA for the CDR3: TGTGCCAGCAGCTTAGCGCTAGCAGAGCCCTACGAGCAGTACTTC.

V and J are TRBV15 and TRBJ2-7, with D perhaps given as TRBD1 or TRBD2 (5 bases each). Deletions cut 6 bases from V and 2 bases from J, with 14 bases between. Germline V gene lookup returns CDR1 LNHNV and CDR2 YYDKDF (reference sequence). The CDR3 consists of 14 residues. This CDR3 is CATSPRDGAYEQYF. Here the CDR3 DNA reads TGTGCCACCAGTCCTAGGGACGGGGCCTACGAGCAGTACTTC.

This clonotype was counted many times. The chain is built from TRBV19 and TRBJ2-7, with D uncertain. CDR1 and CDR2 (germline): LNHDA, SQIVND (reference sequence). V was trimmed by 0 bases and J by 6 bases, leaving 9 bases between them. This CDR3 has 13 amino acids. CDR3 nucleotides: TGTGCCAGTAGTATAGACACCAGTAGCGAGCAGTACTTC. As protein: CASSIDTSSEQYF.

A remark on this clonotype: Mismatch with germline at one junction end may stem from a read error. This sequence joins TRBV10-3 and TRBJ2-7; tentatively, D is TRBD1 (6 bases). Germline assignment: CDR1 ENHRY and CDR2 SYGVKD. CDR3 length: 15 amino acids. The CDR3 region has the DNA TGTGCCATCAGTGAGTCACAGGGACGCTCCTACGATCAGTACTTC. It encodes CAISESQGRSYDQYF.

Regarding this clonotype: The junction differs from germline at one of its ends, possibly a read error. V is TRBV20-1 and J is TRBJ2-2; 10 positions agree with TRBD2. This CDR3 comprises 11 residues. CDR1 and CDR2 from the germline V gene are DFQATT and SNEGSKA (reference sequence). The CDR3 sequence is CSASGGGGLFF. The CDR3 bases are TGCAGTGCAAGCGGGGGGGGGGGGCTGTTTTTT.

This clonotype was counted at least ten times. V is TRBV20-1 and J is TRBJ2-3; TRBD1 matches at 11 bases. The V segment lost 5 bases and the J segment 5 bases; nucleotides outside the gene matches: 12. Germline CDR1 DFQATT, CDR2 SNEGSKA (reference sequence). The CDR3 spans 16 residues. Here the CDR3 reads CSARYGGTGGIDTQYF. In nucleotides, the CDR3 is TGCAGTGCTCGCTACGGGGGGACAGGGGGGATAGATACGCAGTATTTT.